The clone carrying this TCR beta chain was seen a few times. This entry comes from a study of blood T cell repertoires in COVID-19. As for the study in general: Sites across the United States, Italy and Spain contributed samples from acute and convalescent COVID-19. T cells, B-cell-depleted T cells, or PBMCs provided the cDNA or gDNA that served as material.

As handled by the study authors: How many nucleated cells were present was estimated from reference gene primer amplification. The protocol was immunoSEQ multiplex PCR, while the TCRdb copy is restricted to in-frame clones and leaves out a portion. That table is the source of V, J and clone size, and D and trimming were worked out from the DNA. The sample has around 230,000 clones; over 65% are singletons. The CDR3 runs to 14 residues. Germline lookup yields CDR1 KGHDR and CDR2 SFDVKD. The ends were cut back, 4 bases at V and 2 bases at J, with 11 bases in the middle. The material sequenced was peripheral blood. This TCR came from a woman in her 70s with active or convalescent COVID-19. The chain carries TRBV24-1 and TRBJ2-7; a possible D gene is TRBD1 (6 bases). This chain's CDR3 is CATSDNNRAYEQYF. The CDR3 bases are TGTGCCACCAGTGACAACAACAGGGCCTACGAGCAGTACTTC.